These T cell receptor beta chains were read from a single sample in a study of tumor-infiltrating lymphocytes in glioblastoma multiforme. TCRdb fed the multiplex PCR reads into MiXCR, producing one record per CDR3 protein. The sample consists of about 32,000 distinct CDR3 sequences, about 64% of them appearing once. Material: brain tumor tissue. The receptors originated from a male donor with glioblastoma. CDR3s include the opening cysteine and the closing phenylalanine or tryptophan. The D gene is left open where the match is weak. Some rows have no size entry. The others give once, few or many, or a class for an expanded clone.

clone_size	v_call	j_call	d_call	cdr3_nt	cdr3_aa
-	TRBV6-6	TRBJ1-1	-	TGTGCCAGCACCACTCCCACAAGGAACAATGAAGCTTTCTTT	CASTTPTRNNEAFF
-	TRBV4-2	TRBJ1-1	-	TGTGCCAGCAGCCAAGGTATCGATAGGGTAACTTTCTTT	CASSQGIDRVTFF
-	TRBV11-2	TRBJ2-7	-	TGTGCCGCTGGCGGGCCCTACGAGCAGTACTTC	CAAGGPYEQYF
-	TRBV6-6	TRBJ1-2	-	TGTGCCAGCAGTTACTCTAATACTTTGGGGCCAGGCTACATCTTC	CASSYSNTLGPGYIF
-	TRBV6-6	TRBJ1-1	TRBD1	TGTGCCAGCACGGTGGGGACAGGGGCTATACGGGCTTTCTTT	CASTVGTGAIRAFF
-	TRBV28	TRBJ2-3	TRBD1	TGTGCCAGCAGTCCCCGCGCGGCAGGGGGTCGTGTAGATACGCAGTATTTT	CASSPRAAGGRVDTQYF
-	TRBV5-4	TRBJ2-1	-	TGTGCCAGCAGCCTCGCGGGTAGCAGGACCTCCTACAAAGAGCAGTTCTTC	CASSLAGSRTSYKEQFF
many	TRBV4-1	TRBJ2-1	TRBD1	TGCGCCAGCAGCCTGATATACCGACAGGGGGATGAGCAGTTCTTC	CASSLIYRQGDEQFF
-	TRBV29-1	TRBJ2-3	-	TGCAGTGTGCACCGGGACTTCGCAGATACGCAGTATTTT	CSVHRDFADTQYF
-	TRBV29-1	TRBJ1-1	-	TGCAGCGTGCGGGAGGGGAACACTGAAGCTTTCTTT	CSVREGNTEAFF
many	TRBV4-1	TRBJ2-7	-	TGCGCCAGCAGCCATCTTGGGACAATGGGGGACGAGCAGTACTTC	CASSHLGTMGDEQYF
many	TRBV5-1	TRBJ2-7	-	TGCGCCAGCAGCTTGTTAGGGAACACCTACGAGCAGTACTTC	CASSLLGNTYEQYF
-	TRBV11-2	TRBJ2-5	-	TGTGCCGGCAGCTTATTAGGTTCGAACCAAGAGACCCAGTACTTC	CAGSLLGSNQETQYF
-	TRBV29-1	TRBJ2-3	TRBD2	TGCAGCGTTACGCCCACTAGCGGGAGAATCCCAGATACGCAGTATTTT	CSVTPTSGRIPDTQYF